This TCR beta chain was captured in a study of T cell responses to AZD1222 COVID-19 vaccine. The sample holds one count of this clone. Its target is not known. Study-wide findings and caveats: The peak T cell response came first, and repertoires were sampled only after it.

Data came from immunoSEQ multiplex PCR; TCRdb stores just in-frame clones and leaves some out. Of 140,000 to 150,000 clones in the sample, 80% to 95% were seen once. Germline lookup yields CDR1 LNHDA and CDR2 SQIVND (reference sequence). V was pared by 4 bases and J by 7 bases, with 7 bases between. CDR3 size: 11 residues. This clonotype was obtained from an adult in good health. The rearrangement joins TRBV19 to TRBJ1-1; D uncertain. The starting material was peripheral blood, obtained on day 0 of MenACWY control vaccination. Here the CDR3 DNA reads TGTGCCAGTAGTACGGGGTATGAAGCTTTCTTT. It encodes CASSTGYEAFF.